These T cell receptor beta chains were read from a single sample in a study of early T cells in non-severe SARS-CoV-2 infection. TCRdb redid the calling of the 5' RACE reads with MiXCR, one entry per CDR3 protein. The sample contains around 80,000 distinct CDR3 sequences, about 12% of which appear only once. Sequences were obtained from whole blood. All receptors derive from an adult who was a healthcare worker with PCR-confirmed SARS-CoV-2 infection or an uninfected control (not recorded which). CDR3s include the opening cysteine and the closing phenylalanine or tryptophan. D genes are given only for firm matches. Size tells how often a clone was seen (once, few, many) or the class of an expanded clone, and some rows leave it out.

v_call	j_call	d_call	clone_size	cdr3_nt	cdr3_aa
TRBV20-1	TRBJ2-7	TRBD2	many	TGCAGTGCCGGGACTAGCTACTCCTACGAGCAGTACTTC	CSAGTSYSYEQYF
TRBV5-1	TRBJ2-5	.	many	TGCGCCAGCAGCTTGTTCGGCACCGGAGAGACCCAGTACTTC	CASSLFGTGETQYF
TRBV2	TRBJ2-5	TRBD2	many	TGTGCCAGCAGACGACTAGCCACGCAGGAGACCCAGTACTTC	CASRRLATQETQYF
TRBV7-6	TRBJ2-6	.	few	TGTGCCAGCAGCGAACTATCTGGTGCGAACGTCCTGACTTTC	CASSELSGANVLTF
TRBV27	TRBJ2-3	.	.	TGTGCCAGCAGTCCCTCCTACGGTTTCACAGATACGCAGTATTTT	CASSPSYGFTDTQYF
TRBV19	TRBJ2-4	.	few	TGTGCCAGTTACCGGGGAACGGCTACATACTTC	CASYRGTATYF
TRBV20-1	TRBJ2-5	TRBD1	once	TGCAGTGCTAGGGGGGACAGGGAAGAGACCCAGTACTTC	CSARGDREETQYF
TRBV29-1	TRBJ2-7	.	.	TGCAGCGTTGAAACAGGTGCGGGGGAGCAGTACTTC	CSVETGAGEQYF
TRBV18	TRBJ2-5	TRBD2	.	TGTGTCAGCTCACTTCCGGGACTAGCGGATCAAGAGACCCAGTACTTC	CVSSLPGLADQETQYF
TRBV19	TRBJ2-1	TRBD2	few	TGTGCCAGTAGTACCGAACGACTAGCGGGAGCAACCTCCTACAATGAGCAGTTCTTC	CASSTERLAGATSYNEQFF
TRBV9	TRBJ2-1	.	.	TGTGCCAGCAGCGTTAAGAATGAGCAGTTCTTC	CASSVKNEQFF
TRBV6-6	TRBJ1-6	.	many	TGTGCCAGCAGTTTTACAGGGTCCTATAATTCACCCCTCCACTTT	CASSFTGSYNSPLHF
TRBV6-1	TRBJ1-1	.	few	TGTGCCAGCAGTGACAGGGGTAGCACTGAAGCTTTCTTT	CASSDRGSTEAFF
TRBV7-6	TRBJ2-3	.	few	TGTGCCAGCAGCTTAGGGCCGATGACTAGCACAGATACGCAGTATTTT	CASSLGPMTSTDTQYF
TRBV6-2/TRBV6-3	TRBJ1-5	.	few	TGTGCCAGCTCCCTAGGTGGTTTCGGACAGCCCCAGCATTTT	CASSLGGFGQPQHF
TRBV2	TRBJ1-5	TRBD1	.	TGTGCCAGCAGGGACAGGGCGGTGAGCAATCAGCCCCAGCATTTT	CASRDRAVSNQPQHF
TRBV20-1	TRBJ2-4	TRBD1	few	TGCAGTGCAGGGAGACAGGGTGAACTAGCCAAAAACATTCAGTACTTC	CSAGRQGELAKNIQYF
TRBV5-6	TRBJ1-2	.	few	TGTGCCAGCAGCTTGGAGGTCGCAGCTAACTATGGCTACACCTTC	CASSLEVAANYGYTF
TRBV5-4	TRBJ1-2	TRBD1	.	TGTGCCAGCAGCCCCGGACAGGGCCCTTACGGCTACACCTTC	CASSPGQGPYGYTF
TRBV4-1	TRBJ2-7	.	.	TGCGCCAGCAGCCACTCACGCTCCTCCTACGAGCAGTACTTC	CASSHSRSSYEQYF
TRBV5-1	TRBJ2-1	TRBD2	.	TGCGCCAGCAGGGGAGGCGGGAGCCCCTACAATGAGCAGTTCTTC	CASRGGGSPYNEQFF
TRBV4-2	TRBJ1-5	.	.	TGTGCCAGCAGCCCACAGGAGTTAGGGATTGGGGACAATCAGCCCCAGCATTTT	CASSPQELGIGDNQPQHF
TRBV2	TRBJ2-4	TRBD2	many	TGTGCCAGCAGTGCTACTAGCGGGAGGGGTAATCAGTACTTC	CASSATSGRGNQYF
TRBV5-6	TRBJ1-3	.	.	TGTGCCAGCAGCTTGGGACGGCTCTCTGGAAACACCATATATTTT	CASSLGRLSGNTIYF
TRBV7-2	TRBJ2-7	TRBD1	few	TGTGCCAGCAGCTTAGTAGGGACAGTACCCTACGAGCAGTACTTC	CASSLVGTVPYEQYF
TRBV20-1	TRBJ1-2	.	many	TGCAGTGCTAGTGACCGGCAGTCCTTAGGCTACACCTTC	CSASDRQSLGYTF
TRBV7-2	TRBJ2-1	TRBD2	many	TGTGCCAGCACCGATGGACTAGCGGGGTGGAATGAGCAGTTCTTC	CASTDGLAGWNEQFF
TRBV29-1	TRBJ2-7	.	few	TGCAGCGTTGTTGGCTCGTCCAGCGAGCAGTACTTC	CSVVGSSSEQYF
TRBV27	TRBJ1-5	.	.	TGTGCCAGCAGTTTCCGGGAGCAGGGGCCCCAGCATTTT	CASSFREQGPQHF
TRBV11-2	TRBJ2-1	.	many	TGTGCCAGCAGCAACAGGAAACTAGAATTTGAGCAGTTCTTC	CASSNRKLEFEQFF
TRBV7-7	TRBJ2-1	TRBD2	few	TGTGCCAGCAGCTTAGAACTAGCGGGAGCTGAGCAGTTCTTC	CASSLELAGAEQFF